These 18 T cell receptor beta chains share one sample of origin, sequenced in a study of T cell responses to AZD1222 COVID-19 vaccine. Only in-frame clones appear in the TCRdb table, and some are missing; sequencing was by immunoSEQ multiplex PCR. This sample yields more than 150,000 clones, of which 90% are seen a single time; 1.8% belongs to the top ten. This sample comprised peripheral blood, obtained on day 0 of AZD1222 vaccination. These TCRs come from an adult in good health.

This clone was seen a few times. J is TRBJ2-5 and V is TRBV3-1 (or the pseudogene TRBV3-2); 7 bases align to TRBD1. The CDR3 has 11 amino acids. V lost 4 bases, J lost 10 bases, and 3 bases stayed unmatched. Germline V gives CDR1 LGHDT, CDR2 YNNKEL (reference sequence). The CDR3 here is CASSLGTVQYF. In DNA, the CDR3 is TGTGCCAGCAGCCTGGGGACAGTCCAGTACTTC.

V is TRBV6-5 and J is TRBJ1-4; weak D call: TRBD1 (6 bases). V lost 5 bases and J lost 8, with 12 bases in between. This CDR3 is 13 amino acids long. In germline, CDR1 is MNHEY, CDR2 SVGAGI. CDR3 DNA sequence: TGTGCCAGCAGTACCCGGGACATGGAAAAACTGTTTTTT. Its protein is CASSTRDMEKLFF.

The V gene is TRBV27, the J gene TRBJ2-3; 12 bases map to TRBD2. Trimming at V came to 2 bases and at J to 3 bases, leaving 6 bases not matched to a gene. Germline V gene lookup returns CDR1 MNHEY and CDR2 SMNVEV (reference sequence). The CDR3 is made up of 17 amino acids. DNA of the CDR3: TGTGCCAGCAGTTTACGTACTAGCGGGAGGAGAACAGATACGCAGTATTTT. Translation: CASSLRTSGRRTDTQYF.

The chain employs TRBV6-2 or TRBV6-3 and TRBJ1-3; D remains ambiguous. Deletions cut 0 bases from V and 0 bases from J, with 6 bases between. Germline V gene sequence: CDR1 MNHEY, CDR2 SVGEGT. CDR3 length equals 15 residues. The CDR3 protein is CASSYSSVSGNTIYF. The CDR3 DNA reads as TGTGCCAGCAGTTACTCGTCCGTCTCTGGAAACACCATATATTTT.

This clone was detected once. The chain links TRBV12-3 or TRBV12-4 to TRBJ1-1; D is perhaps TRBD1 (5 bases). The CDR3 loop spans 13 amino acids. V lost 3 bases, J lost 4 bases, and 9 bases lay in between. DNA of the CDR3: TGTGCCAGCAGTTTGGGGGGGGGCACTGAAGCTTTCTTT. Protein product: CASSLGGGTEAFF.

The DNA for the CDR3 is TGTGCCAGCAGCCCTCGGACAGCGGTGGGCGAGCAGTACTTC. Amino acids: CASSPRTAVGEQYF. The chain employs TRBV21-1 and TRBJ2-7; the table's D call, TRBD1, was not checked against the DNA. TRBV21-1 is reported as a pseudogene. The CDR3 spans 14 residues.

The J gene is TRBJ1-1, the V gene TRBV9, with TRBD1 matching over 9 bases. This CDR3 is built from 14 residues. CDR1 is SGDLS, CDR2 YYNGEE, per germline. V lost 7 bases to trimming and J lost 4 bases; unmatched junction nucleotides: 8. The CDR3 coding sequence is TGTGCCAGCGGCCAACAGGGGGCCTCCACTGAAGCTTTCTTT. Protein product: CASGQQGASTEAFF.

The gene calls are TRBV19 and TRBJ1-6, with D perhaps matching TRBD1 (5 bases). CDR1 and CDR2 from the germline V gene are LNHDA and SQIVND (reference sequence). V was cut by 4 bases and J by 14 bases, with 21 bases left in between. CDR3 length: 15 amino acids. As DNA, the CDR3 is TGTGCCAGTAGTACCGGGACCGCTCGCGGGGTCACCCTCCACTTT. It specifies CASSTGTARGVTLHF. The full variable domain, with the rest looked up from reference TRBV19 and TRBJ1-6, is DGGITQSPKYLFRKEGQNVTLSCEQNLNHDAMYWYRQDPGQGLRLIYYSQIVNDFQKGDIAEGYSVSREKKESFPLTVTSAQKNPTAFYLCASSTGTARGVTLHFGNGTRLTVT.

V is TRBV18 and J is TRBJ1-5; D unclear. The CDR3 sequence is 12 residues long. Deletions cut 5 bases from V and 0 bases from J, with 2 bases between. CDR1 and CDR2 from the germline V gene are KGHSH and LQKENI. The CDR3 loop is CASSGSNQPQHF. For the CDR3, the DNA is TGTGCCAGCTCAGGTAGCAATCAGCCCCAGCATTTT.

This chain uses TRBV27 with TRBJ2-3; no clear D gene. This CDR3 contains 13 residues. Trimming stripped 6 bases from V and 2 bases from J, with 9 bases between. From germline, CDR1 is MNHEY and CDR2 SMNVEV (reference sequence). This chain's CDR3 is CASSPFLTDTQYF. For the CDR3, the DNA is TGTGCCAGCAGCCCCTTCCTCACAGATACGCAGTATTTT.

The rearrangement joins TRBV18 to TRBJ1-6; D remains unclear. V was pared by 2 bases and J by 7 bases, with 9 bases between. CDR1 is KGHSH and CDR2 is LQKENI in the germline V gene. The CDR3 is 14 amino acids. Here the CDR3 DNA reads TGTGCCAGCTCACCATCTCTGGGGAATTCACCCCTCCACTTT. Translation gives CASSPSLGNSPLHF.

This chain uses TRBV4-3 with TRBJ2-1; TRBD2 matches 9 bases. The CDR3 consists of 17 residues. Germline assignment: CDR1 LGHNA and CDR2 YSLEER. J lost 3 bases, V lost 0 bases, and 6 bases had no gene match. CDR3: CASSQDAAGGFYNEQFF. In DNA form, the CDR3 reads TGCGCCAGCAGCCAAGATGCGGCGGGAGGGTTCTACAATGAGCAGTTCTTC.

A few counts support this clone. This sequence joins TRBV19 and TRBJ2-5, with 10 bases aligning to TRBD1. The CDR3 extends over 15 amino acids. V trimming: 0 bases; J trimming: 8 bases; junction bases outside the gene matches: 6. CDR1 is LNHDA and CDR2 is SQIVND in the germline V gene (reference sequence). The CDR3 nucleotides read TGTGCCAGTAGTATAGATGGGACAGGGGCAGCAACCCAGTACTTC. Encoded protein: CASSIDGTGAATQYF. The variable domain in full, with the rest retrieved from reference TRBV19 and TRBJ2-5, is DGGITQSPKYLFRKEGQNVTLSCEQNLNHDAMYWYRQDPGQGLRLIYYSQIVNDFQKGDIAEGYSVSREKKESFPLTVTSAQKNPTAFYLCASSIDGTGAATQYFGPGTRLLVL.

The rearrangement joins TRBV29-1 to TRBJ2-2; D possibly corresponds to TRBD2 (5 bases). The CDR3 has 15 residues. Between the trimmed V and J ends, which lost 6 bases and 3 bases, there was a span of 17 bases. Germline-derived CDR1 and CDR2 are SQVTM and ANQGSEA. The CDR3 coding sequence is TGCAGCGTCCCGCTAGGGAGCGGAGACACCGGGGAGCTGTTTTTT. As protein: CSVPLGSGDTGELFF.

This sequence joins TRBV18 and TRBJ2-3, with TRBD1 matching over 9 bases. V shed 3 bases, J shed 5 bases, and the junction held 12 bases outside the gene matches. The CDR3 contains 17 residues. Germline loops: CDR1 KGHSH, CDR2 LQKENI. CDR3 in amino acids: CASSPSHWTGDEDTQYF. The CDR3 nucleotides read TGTGCCAGCTCACCCAGCCACTGGACAGGGGATGAAGATACGCAGTATTTT.

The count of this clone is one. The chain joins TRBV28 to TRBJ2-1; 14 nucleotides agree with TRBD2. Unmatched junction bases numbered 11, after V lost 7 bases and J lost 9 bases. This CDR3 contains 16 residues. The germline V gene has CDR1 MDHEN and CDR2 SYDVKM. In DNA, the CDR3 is TGTGCCAGCATTCGCGGCGGGACTAGCGGGAGAGGTGAGCAGTTCTTC. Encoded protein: CASIRGGTSGRGEQFF.

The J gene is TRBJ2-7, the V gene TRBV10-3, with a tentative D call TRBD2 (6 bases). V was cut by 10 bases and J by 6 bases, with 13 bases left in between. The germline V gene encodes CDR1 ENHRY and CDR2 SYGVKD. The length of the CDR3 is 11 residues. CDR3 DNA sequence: TGTGCCACATTAGGAGGGCTCGAGCAGTACTTC. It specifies CATLGGLEQYF.

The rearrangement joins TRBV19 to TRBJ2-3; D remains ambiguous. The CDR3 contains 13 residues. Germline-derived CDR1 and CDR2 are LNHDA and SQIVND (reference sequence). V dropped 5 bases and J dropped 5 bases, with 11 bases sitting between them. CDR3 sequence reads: CASSSQWGDTQYF. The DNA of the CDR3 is TGTGCCAGTAGTTCCCAGTGGGGAGATACGCAGTATTTT.